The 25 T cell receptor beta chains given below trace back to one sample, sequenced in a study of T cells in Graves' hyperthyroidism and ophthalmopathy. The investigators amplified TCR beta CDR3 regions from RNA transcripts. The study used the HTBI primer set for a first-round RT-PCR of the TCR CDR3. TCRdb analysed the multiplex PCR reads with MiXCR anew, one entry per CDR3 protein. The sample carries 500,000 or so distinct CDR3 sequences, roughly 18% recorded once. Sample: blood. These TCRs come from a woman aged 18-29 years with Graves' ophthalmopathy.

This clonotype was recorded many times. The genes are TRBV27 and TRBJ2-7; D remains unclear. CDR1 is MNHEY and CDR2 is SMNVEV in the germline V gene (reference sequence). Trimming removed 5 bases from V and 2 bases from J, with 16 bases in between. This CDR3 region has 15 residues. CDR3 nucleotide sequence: TGTGCCAGCAGTCCTGGGCAAGGTGTCGCCTACGAGCAGTACTTC. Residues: CASSPGQGVAYEQYF.

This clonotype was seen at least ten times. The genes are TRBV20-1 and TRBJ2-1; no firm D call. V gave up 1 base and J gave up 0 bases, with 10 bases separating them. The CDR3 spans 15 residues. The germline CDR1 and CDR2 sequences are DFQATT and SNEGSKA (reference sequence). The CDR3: CSARGPLSSYNEQFF. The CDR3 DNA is TGCAGTGCTAGAGGACCCTTAAGCTCCTACAATGAGCAGTTCTTC.

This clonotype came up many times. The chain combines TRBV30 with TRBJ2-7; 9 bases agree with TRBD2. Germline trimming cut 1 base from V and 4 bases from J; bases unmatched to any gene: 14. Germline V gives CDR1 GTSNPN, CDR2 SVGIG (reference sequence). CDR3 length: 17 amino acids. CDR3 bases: TGTGCCTGGAGTGGGGGAGCGGGAGGACTCTTGGGGTACGAGCAGTACTTC. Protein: CAWSGGAGGLLGYEQYF.

The CDR3 nucleotides read TGTGCCAGCAGCGAGGGACCCCGTTTCGAAAAACTGTTTTTT. As protein: CASSEGPRFEKLFF. The rearrangement joins TRBV9 to TRBJ1-4; possibly TRBD1 for D (5 bases). The CDR3 has 14 residues. The V and J ends lost 3 bases and 8 bases respectively, with 14 bases between them. Germline loops: CDR1 SGDLS, CDR2 YYNGEE.

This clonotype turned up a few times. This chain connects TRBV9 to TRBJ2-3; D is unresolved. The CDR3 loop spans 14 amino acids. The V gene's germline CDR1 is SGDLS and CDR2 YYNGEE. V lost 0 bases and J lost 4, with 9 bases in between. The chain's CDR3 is CASSVDSGSDTQYF. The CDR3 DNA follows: TGTGCCAGCAGCGTAGACAGTGGGTCAGATACGCAGTATTTT.

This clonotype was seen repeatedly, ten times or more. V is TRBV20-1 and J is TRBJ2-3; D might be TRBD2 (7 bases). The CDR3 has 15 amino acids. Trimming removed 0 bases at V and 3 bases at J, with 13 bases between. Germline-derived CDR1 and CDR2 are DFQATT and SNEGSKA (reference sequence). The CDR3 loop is CSARDLRGGTDTQYF. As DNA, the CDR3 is TGCAGTGCTAGAGATCTGAGGGGGGGGACAGATACGCAGTATTTT.

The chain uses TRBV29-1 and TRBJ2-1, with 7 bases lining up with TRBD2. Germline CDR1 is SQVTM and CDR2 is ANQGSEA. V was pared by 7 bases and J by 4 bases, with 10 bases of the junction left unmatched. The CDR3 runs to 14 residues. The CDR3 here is CSGVRGGGYNEQFF. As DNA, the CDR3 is TGCAGCGGGGTCCGGGGCGGGGGATACAATGAGCAGTTCTTC.

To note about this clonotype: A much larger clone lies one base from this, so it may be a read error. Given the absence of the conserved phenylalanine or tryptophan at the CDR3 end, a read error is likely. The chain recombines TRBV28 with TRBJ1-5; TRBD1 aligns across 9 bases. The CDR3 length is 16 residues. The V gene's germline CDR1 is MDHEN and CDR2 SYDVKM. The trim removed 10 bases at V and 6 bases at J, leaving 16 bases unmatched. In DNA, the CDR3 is TGTGCCACCATTGGGGGGGATCGGGGACAGGGTCAGCCCCAGCATCTT. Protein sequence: CATIGGDRGQGQPQHL.

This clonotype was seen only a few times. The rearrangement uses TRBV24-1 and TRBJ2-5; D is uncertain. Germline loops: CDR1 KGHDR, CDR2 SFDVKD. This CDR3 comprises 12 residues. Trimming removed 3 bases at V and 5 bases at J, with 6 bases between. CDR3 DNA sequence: TGTGCCACCAGTGATCCTTTGGAGACCCAGTACTTC. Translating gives CATSDPLETQYF.

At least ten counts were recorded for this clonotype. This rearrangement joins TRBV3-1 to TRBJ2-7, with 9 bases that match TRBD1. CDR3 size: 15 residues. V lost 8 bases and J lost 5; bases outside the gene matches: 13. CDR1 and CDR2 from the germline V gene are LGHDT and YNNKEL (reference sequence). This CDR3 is CASRGAGTGRNEQYF. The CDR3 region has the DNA TGTGCCAGCCGTGGTGCTGGGACAGGGAGAAACGAGCAGTACTTC.

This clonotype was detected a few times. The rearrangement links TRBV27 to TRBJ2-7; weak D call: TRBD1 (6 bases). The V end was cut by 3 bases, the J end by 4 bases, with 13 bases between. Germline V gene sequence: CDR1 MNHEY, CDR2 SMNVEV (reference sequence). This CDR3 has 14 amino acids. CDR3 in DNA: TGTGCCAGCAGTTTTGCAGGGGTGGCTTACGAGCAGTACTTC. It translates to CASSFAGVAYEQYF.

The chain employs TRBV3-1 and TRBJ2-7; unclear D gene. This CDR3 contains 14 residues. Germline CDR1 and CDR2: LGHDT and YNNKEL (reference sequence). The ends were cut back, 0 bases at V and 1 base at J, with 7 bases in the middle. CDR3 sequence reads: CASSQDDGSYEQYF. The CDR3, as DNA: TGTGCCAGCAGCCAAGATGACGGGTCCTACGAGCAGTACTTC.

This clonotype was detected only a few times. CDR3 DNA sequence: TGTGCCAGCAGCCAAGTATCGGGTAGCGGGGGGTCTAATGAGCAGTTCTTC. Translated, it gives CASSQVSGSGGSNEQFF. V is TRBV3-1 and J is TRBJ2-1; 10 bases map to TRBD2. Germline values: CDR1 LGHDT, CDR2 YNNKEL (reference sequence). CDR3 length: 17 residues. V lost 1 base to trimming and J lost 7 bases; unmatched junction nucleotides: 10.

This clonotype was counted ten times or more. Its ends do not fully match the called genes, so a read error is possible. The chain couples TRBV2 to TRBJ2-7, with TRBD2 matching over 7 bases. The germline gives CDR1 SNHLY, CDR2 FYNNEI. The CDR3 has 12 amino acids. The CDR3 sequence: CAGSGAGDEQYF. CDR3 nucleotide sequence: TGTGCCGGCAGTGGGGCGGGAGATGAGCAGTACTTC.

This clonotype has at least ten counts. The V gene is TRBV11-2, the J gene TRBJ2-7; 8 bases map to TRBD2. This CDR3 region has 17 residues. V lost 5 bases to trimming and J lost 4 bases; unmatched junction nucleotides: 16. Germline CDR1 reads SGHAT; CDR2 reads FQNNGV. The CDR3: CASSPEALGSGDYEQYF. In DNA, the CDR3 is TGTGCCAGCAGCCCGGAGGCCCTGGGTAGCGGGGATTACGAGCAGTACTTC. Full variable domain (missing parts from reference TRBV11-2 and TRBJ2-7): EAGVAQSPRYKIIEKRQSVAFWCNPISGHATLYWYQQILGQGPKLLIQFQNNGVVDDSQLPKDRFSAERLKGVDSTLKIQPAKLEDSAVYLCASSPEALGSGDYEQYFGPGTRLTVT.

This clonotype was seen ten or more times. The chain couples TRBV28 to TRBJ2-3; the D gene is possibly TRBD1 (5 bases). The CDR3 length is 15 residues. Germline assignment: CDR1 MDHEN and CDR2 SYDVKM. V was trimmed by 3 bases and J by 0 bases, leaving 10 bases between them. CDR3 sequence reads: CASSLVRVSTDTQYF. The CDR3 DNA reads TGTGCCAGCAGTTTGGTCAGGGTTAGCACAGATACGCAGTATTTT.

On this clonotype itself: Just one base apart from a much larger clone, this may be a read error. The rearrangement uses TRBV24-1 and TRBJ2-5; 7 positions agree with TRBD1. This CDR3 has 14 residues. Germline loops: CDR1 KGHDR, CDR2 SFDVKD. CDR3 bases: TGTGCCACCAGTGATCCGGGACAGCAAGGGACCCAGTACTTC. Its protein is CATSDPGQQGTQYF.

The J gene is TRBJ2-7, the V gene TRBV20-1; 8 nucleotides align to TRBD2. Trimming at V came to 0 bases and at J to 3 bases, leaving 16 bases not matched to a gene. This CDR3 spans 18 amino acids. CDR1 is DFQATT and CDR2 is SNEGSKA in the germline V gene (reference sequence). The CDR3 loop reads CSARDRKSGRWKDYEQYF. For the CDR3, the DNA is TGCAGTGCTAGAGATCGGAAAAGCGGGAGATGGAAGGACTACGAGCAGTACTTC.

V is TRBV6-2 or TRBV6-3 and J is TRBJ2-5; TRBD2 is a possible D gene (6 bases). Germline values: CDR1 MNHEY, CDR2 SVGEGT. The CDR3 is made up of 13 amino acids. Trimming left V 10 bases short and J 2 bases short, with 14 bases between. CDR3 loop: CANSGGLQETQYF. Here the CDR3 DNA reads TGTGCCAATAGCGGAGGACTGCAAGAGACCCAGTACTTC.

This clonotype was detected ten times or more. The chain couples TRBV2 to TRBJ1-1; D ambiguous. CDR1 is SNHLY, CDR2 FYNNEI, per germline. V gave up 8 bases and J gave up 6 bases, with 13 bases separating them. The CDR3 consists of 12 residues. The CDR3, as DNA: TGTGCCAGCGCCCCGGATTACCCTGAAGCTTTCTTT. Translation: CASAPDYPEAFF.

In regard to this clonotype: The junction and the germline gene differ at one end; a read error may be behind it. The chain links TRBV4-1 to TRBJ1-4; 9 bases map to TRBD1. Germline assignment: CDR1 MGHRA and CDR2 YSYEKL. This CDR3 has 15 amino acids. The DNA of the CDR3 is TGCGCCAGCCGCCAATCCGGGACAGGGAACGAAAAACTGTTTTTT. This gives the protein CASRQSGTGNEKLFF.

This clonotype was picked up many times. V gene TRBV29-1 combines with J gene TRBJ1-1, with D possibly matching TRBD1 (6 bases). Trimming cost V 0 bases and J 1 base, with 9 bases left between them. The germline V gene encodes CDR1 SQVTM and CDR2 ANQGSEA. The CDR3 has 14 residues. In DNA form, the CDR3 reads TGCAGCGTTGAAGATCAGGGGACGAACACTGAAGCTTTCTTT. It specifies CSVEDQGTNTEAFF. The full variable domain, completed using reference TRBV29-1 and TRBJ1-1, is SAVISQKPSRDICQRGTSLTIQCQVDSQVTMMFWYRQQPGQSLTLIATANQGSEATYESGFVIDKFPISRPNLTFSTLTVSNMSPEDSSIYLCSVEDQGTNTEAFFGQGTRLTVV.

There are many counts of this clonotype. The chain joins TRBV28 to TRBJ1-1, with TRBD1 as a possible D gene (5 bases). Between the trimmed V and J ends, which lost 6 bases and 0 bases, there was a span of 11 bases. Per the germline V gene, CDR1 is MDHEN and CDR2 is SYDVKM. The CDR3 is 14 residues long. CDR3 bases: TGTGCCAGCAGAGGGTGGGGCATGAACACTGAAGCTTTCTTT. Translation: CASRGWGMNTEAFF. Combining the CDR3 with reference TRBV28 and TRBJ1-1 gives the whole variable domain DVKVTQSSRYLVKRTGEKVFLECVQDMDHENMFWYRQDPGLGLRLIYFSYDVKMKEKGDIPEGYSVSREKKERFSLILESASTNQTSMYLCASRGWGMNTEAFFGQGTRLTVV.

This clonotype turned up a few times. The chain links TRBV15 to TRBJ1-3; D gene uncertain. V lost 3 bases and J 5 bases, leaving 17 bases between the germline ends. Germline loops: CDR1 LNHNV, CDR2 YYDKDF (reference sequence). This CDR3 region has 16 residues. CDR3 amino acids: CATSSLGIEDRNTIYF. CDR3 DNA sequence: TGTGCCACCAGCAGCCTGGGGATAGAGGATCGAAACACCATATATTTT. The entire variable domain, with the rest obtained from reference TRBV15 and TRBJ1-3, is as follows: DAMVIQNPRYQVTQFGKPVTLSCSQTLNHNVMYWYQQKSSQAPKLLFHYYDKDFNNEADTPDNFQSRRPNTSFCFLDIRSPGLGDTAMYLCATSSLGIEDRNTIYFGEGSWLTVV.

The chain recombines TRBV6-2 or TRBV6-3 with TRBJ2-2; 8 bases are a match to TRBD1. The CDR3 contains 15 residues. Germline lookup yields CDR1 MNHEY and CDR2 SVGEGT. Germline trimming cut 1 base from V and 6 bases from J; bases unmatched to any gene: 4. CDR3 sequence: CASSYYPGGPGELFF. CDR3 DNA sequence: TGTGCCAGCAGTTACTACCCAGGGGGCCCCGGGGAGCTGTTTTTT.